The rows below give T cell receptor beta chains drawn from one sample of a study of OX40 agonist ivuxolimab in advanced cancers. This table comes from immunoSEQ multiplex PCR, and its TCRdb copy is limited to in-frame clones, with some not included. The repertoire has roughly 60,000 clones, around nine tenths of them found once; the top ten carry approximately 0.8%. This material consisted of CD4+ or CD8+ T cells sorted from blood, taken in a trial of the OX40 agonist ivuxolimab. The receptors stem from an adult with an advanced solid tumor such as melanoma, head and neck, liver or kidney cancer. Each CDR3 is given without its conserved first and last residue. The listing skips clone size in some rows; elsewhere it reads once, few, many or a size class.

abundance: -; v_gene: TRBV9; CDR3aa: ASSVESSGGLYNEQF
abundance: -; v_gene: TRBV28; CDR3aa: ASKFPGGAGYGYT
abundance: -; v_gene: TRBV11-3; CDR3aa: ASSTSRLAGGPSEQF
abundance: -; v_gene: TRBV2; CDR3aa: ASSHRTGTPLYEQY
abundance: -; v_gene: TRBV9; CDR3aa: ASSDRDRGGYT
abundance: -; v_gene: TRBV5-1; CDR3aa: ASSPALAGNTGELF
abundance: -; v_gene: TRBV4-1; CDR3aa: ASSQDATDYGYT
abundance: -; v_gene: TRBV20-1; CDR3aa: SASSTDTQY
abundance: -; v_gene: TRBV6-6; CDR3aa: ASSWGGIGYTEAF
abundance: -; v_gene: TRBV2; CDR3aa: ASSWGLAGEGGGNEQF
abundance: few; v_gene: TRBV10-1; CDR3aa: ASSAAGVTSGTNEQF
abundance: few; v_gene: TRBV5-1; CDR3aa: ASSLGITSGAYEQY
abundance: -; v_gene: TRBV29-1; CDR3aa: SVGSFNEQF
abundance: -; v_gene: TRBV11-2; CDR3aa: ASSLETGEAF
abundance: -; v_gene: TRBV5-4; CDR3aa: ASSPGRGLETQY
abundance: -; v_gene: TRBV7-2; CDR3aa: ASSFPGTLNTGELF
abundance: -; v_gene: TRBV6-5; CDR3aa: ASSFSGSNEQF
abundance: -; v_gene: TRBV7-6; CDR3aa: ASSSKRGLAGETQY
abundance: -; v_gene: TRBV7-9; CDR3aa: ASSFPGEAF
abundance: -; v_gene: TRBV25-1; CDR3aa: ASSGRPGLAPTDTQY
abundance: -; v_gene: TRBV6-1; CDR3aa: ASSEAGGAGYGYT
abundance: -; v_gene: TRBV7-8; CDR3aa: ASTPIRRTRLSTDTQY
abundance: -; v_gene: TRBV5-1; CDR3aa: ASSGDSDTEAF
abundance: -; v_gene: TRBV7-3; CDR3aa: ASSLTSGSRTDTQY